This TCR beta chain came from a study of molecular identifiers for immune sequencing clone quantification. Sorting selected naive CD8 T cells with a CD8+CD4-CCR7+CD45RA+ phenotype. Bulk TCR libraries used previously described methods and listed TCR primers. Via MiXCR, TCRdb re-called the PCR reads, giving one row per CDR3 protein. The repertoire holds some 320,000 distinct CDR3 sequences, roughly 23% seen once, with 0.7% to 0.9% in the top ten. Germline V gene data show CDR1 as SEHNR and CDR2 as FQNEAQ (reference sequence). CDR3 length: 13 residues. Trimming shortened V by 7 bases and J by 7 bases, and 16 bases separated the two germline ends. Study-wide findings and caveats: With a barcode shared among identical TCR molecules, highly expanded clone sizes could be underestimated. The study found clones above 20 RNA copies held over 98% of effector molecules and under 1% in naive cells.

This clonotype showed up just a few times. Its antigen is unknown. The chain employs TRBV7-9 and TRBJ1-2; D perhaps matches TRBD1 (5 bases). Sample: naive CD8+ T cells from blood, with Jurkat cell RNA spiked in. Subset described: FACS-sorted CD8+CD4-CCR7+CD45RA+ naive T cells. The receptor comes from a human donor in good health. Some libraries in this study had Jurkat cell RNA spiked in. The CDR3 sequence: CASIQGGESGYTF. The CDR3 coding sequence is TGTGCCAGCATTCAGGGCGGGGAATCTGGCTACACCTTC.